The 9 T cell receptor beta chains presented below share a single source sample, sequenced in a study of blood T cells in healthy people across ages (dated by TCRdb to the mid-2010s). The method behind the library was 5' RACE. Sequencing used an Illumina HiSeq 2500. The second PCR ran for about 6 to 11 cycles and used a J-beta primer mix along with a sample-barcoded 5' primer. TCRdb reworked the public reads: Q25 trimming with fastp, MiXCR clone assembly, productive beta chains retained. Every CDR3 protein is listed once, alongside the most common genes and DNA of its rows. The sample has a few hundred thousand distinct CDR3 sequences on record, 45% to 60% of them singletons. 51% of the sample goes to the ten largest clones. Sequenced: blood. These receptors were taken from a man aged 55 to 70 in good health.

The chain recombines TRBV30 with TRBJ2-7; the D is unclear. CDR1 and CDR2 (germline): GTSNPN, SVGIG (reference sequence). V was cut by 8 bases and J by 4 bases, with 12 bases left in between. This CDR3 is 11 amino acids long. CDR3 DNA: TGTGCCGCAACGCAGGAGTACGAGCAGTACTTC. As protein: CAATQEYEQYF.

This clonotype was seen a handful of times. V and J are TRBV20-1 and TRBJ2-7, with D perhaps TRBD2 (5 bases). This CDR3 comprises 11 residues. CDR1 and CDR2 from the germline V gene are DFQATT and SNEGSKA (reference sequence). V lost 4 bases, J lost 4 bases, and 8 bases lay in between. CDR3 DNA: TGCAGTGCTATAACGGGGTACGAGCAGTACTTC. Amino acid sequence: CSAITGYEQYF.

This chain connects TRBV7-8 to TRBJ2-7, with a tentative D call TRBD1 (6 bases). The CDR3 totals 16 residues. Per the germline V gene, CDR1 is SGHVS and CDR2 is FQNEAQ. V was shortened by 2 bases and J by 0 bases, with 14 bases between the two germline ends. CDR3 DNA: TGTGCCAGCAGCTTAAGGGCTACAGGGAACTCCTACGAGCAGTACTTC. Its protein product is CASSLRATGNSYEQYF.

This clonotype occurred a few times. CDR3 residues: CASSKKGKGAGGYTF. The DNA for the CDR3 is TGTGCCAGCAGCAAAAAGGGAAAGGGGGCAGGAGGCTACACCTTC. The chain joins TRBV21-1 to TRBJ1-2; TRBD1 was called by the table and not checked on the DNA. TRBV21-1 is a recognized pseudogene. This CDR3 spans 15 amino acids.

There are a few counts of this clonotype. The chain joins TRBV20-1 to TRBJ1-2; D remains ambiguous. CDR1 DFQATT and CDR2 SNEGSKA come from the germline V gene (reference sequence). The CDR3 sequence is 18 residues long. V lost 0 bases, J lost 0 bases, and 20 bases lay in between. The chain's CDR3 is CSARDPRQQTSTNYGYTF. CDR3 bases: TGCAGTGCTAGAGATCCTAGGCAACAAACCTCTACTAACTATGGCTACACCTTC.

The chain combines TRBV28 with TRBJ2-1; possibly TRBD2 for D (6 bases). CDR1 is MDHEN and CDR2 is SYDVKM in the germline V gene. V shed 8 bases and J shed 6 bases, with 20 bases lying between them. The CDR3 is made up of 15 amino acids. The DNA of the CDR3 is TGTGCCAGCGGGGTGTGGGGAGGTACCCGCAATGAGCAGTTCTTC. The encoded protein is CASGVWGGTRNEQFF.

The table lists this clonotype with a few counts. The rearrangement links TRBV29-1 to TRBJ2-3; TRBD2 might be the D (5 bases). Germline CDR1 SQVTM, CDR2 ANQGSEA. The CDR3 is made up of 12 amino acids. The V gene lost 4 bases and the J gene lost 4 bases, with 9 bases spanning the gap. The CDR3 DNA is TGCAGCGTTGTAGAGGGCGCAGATACGCAGTATTTT. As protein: CSVVEGADTQYF.

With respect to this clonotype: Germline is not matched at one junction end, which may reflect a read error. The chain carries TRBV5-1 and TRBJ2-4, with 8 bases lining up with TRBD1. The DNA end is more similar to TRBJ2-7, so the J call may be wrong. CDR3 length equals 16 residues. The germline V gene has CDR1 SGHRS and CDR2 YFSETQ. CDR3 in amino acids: CASSSQPGQVSCEQYF. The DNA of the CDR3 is TGCGCCAGCAGCTCTCAACCGGGACAGGTCTCCTGCGAGCAGTACTTC.

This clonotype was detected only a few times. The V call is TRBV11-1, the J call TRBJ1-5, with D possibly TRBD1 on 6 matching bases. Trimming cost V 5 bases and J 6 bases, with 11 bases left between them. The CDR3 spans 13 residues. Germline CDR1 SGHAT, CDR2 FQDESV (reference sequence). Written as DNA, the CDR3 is TGTGCCAGCAGCCCCGAGGGGGGTCAGCCCCAGCATTTT. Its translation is CASSPEGGQPQHF.